Listed below are T cell receptor beta chains from one sample, sequenced in a study of liver allograft versus peripheral blood T cells. MiXCR, applied by TCRdb to the reads, yields one record per CDR3 protein. Among 6,500 to 9,500 distinct CDR3 sequences listed, around a sixth were seen once. The receptors were gathered from a human patient who had a liver transplant. The T cells may partly be graft donor cells. CDR3s include the opening cysteine and the closing phenylalanine or tryptophan. D genes are given only for firm matches. Where a row states a size, it is once, few, many or the class of an expanded clone; other rows omit it.

d_call j_call clone_size v_call cdr3_nt cdr3_aa
TRBD1 TRBJ1-1 many TRBV20-1 TGCAGTGCTCTGTCCCGGGACAGGGTATCCAGGACTGAAGCTTTCTTT CSALSRDRVSRTEAFF
- TRBJ1-1 - TRBV20-1 TGCAGTGCTAGAGTCGGTCGGGGGTTGAGTGAAGCTTTCTTT CSARVGRGLSEAFF
TRBD1 TRBJ1-2 - TRBV5-5 TGTGCCAGCAGCTTAAATCCGGGACAGGGGGCGCGGGGCTACACCTTC CASSLNPGQGARGYTF
- TRBJ2-1 many TRBV19 TGTGCCAGTAGTATACAAGGTTGGAATGAGCAGTTCTTC CASSIQGWNEQFF
TRBD1 TRBJ1-1 medium-sized TRBV10-3 TGTGCCATCAGTGAGTCAGGGGGCGCGATTACTGAAGCTTTCTTT CAISESGGAITEAFF
TRBD1 TRBJ1-2 medium-sized TRBV18 TGTGCCAGCTCACCCGCCCCGGGACAGGGGGGCGAAAGCTACACCTTC CASSPAPGQGGESYTF
- TRBJ1-5 medium-sized TRBV19 TGTGCCAGTAGTATAGGGCGTTCAGGGCAGCCCCAGCATTTT CASSIGRSGQPQHF
- TRBJ1-1 - TRBV12-3/TRBV12-4 TGTGCCAGCAGTTTCGGAGCGGGCACTGAAGCTTTCTTT CASSFGAGTEAFF
TRBD1 TRBJ1-5 - TRBV2 TGTGCCAGCAGTGAAATCTCGGGACAGGGCAATCAGCCCCAGCATTTT CASSEISGQGNQPQHF
- TRBJ1-4 medium-sized TRBV15 TGTGCCACCAGCAGAGGAAGAGGGGCAGGGGACGAAAAACTGTTTTTT CATSRGRGAGDEKLFF
- TRBJ1-3 medium-sized TRBV14 TGTGCCAGCAGCCAAGGATCTGGAAACACCATATATTTT CASSQGSGNTIYF
- TRBJ1-1 medium-sized TRBV5-4 TGTGCCAGCAGCTTTACAGTGAACACTGAAGCTTTCTTT CASSFTVNTEAFF
TRBD1 TRBJ1-1 many TRBV7-2 TGTGCCAGCAGCTGGGTTGGACAGGGGGCTTCTGAAGCTTTCTTT CASSWVGQGASEAFF
- TRBJ2-7 - TRBV27 TGTGCCAGCAGTGCGACAACCTCCTACGAGCAGTACTTC CASSATTSYEQYF
TRBD1 TRBJ2-1 - TRBV25-1 TGTGCCAGCAATGCTGGGACAGGGACCTACAATGAGCAGTTCTTC CASNAGTGTYNEQFF
- TRBJ1-1 medium-sized TRBV12-3/TRBV12-4 TGTGCCAGCAGTTTAAACGGGGGGGACACTGAAGCTTTCTTT CASSLNGGDTEAFF
TRBD1 TRBJ1-2 once TRBV3-1 TGTGCCAGCAGCTCTCAGGGGGGCTTGATTGGCTACACCTTC CASSSQGGLIGYTF
- TRBJ1-1 few TRBV11-3 TGTGCCAGCAGCTTAGGCCTGAACACTGAAGCTTTCTTT CASSLGLNTEAFF
TRBD2 TRBJ2-5 - TRBV13 TGTGCCAGCAGCTTCGCCCAATGGGGCGGGAGGGAGGAAGAGACCCAGTACTTC CASSFAQWGGREEETQYF
TRBD1 TRBJ1-3 few TRBV2 TGTGCCAGCAGACCCGGGACAGGGGTTTTCCCTGGAAACACCATATATTTT CASRPGTGVFPGNTIYF
- TRBJ1-2 medium-sized TRBV18 TGTGCCAGCTCACCCGGATCTAACTATGGCTACACCTTC CASSPGSNYGYTF
TRBD1 TRBJ1-1 - TRBV7-9 TGTGCCGTGGGCCAGGGGGCGCATAATGGTGAAGCTTTCTTT CAVGQGAHNGEAFF
- TRBJ1-2 - TRBV30 TGTGCCTGGAGTGCCGGACTTGGCTACACCTTC CAWSAGLGYTF
- TRBJ1-1 many TRBV12-3/TRBV12-4 TGTGCCAGCACACTAGTATCAGAGGAGACTGAAGCTTTCTTT CASTLVSEETEAFF
- TRBJ1-5 medium-sized TRBV18 TGTGCCAGCTCATTGGGACGTAAATCCCAGCCCCAGCATTTT CASSLGRKSQPQHF
- TRBJ1-1 medium-sized TRBV19 TGTGCCAGTAGTATAAGACAGGACTCCACTGAAGCTTTCTTT CASSIRQDSTEAFF
TRBD1 TRBJ1-3 - TRBV16 TGTGCCAGCAGCCCCCGACAGGGGAACTCTGGAAACACCATATATTTT CASSPRQGNSGNTIYF
- TRBJ1-3 - TRBV12-3/TRBV12-4 TGTGCCAGCAGTTCTTCCCTTGACTTAAACTCTGGAAACACCATATATTTT CASSSSLDLNSGNTIYF
TRBD1 TRBJ1-1 many TRBV5-4 TGTGCCAGCAGCTTGGGACAGGGGGCGACGGAAGCTTTCTTT CASSLGQGATEAFF
- TRBJ2-2 many TRBV7-2 TGTGCCAGCAGCCTACGAATTACCGGGGAGCTGTTTTTT CASSLRITGELFF
- TRBJ1-1 - TRBV12-3/TRBV12-4 TGTGCCAGCAGCCCAAAAATACAGGGATTAGGTGAAGCTTTCTTT CASSPKIQGLGEAFF
- TRBJ2-2 medium-sized TRBV27 TGTGCCAGCAGACGGGACCCCTACACCGGGGAGCTGTTTTTT CASRRDPYTGELFF
- TRBJ1-4 medium-sized TRBV19 TGTGCCAGTAGTACTGTGACGTCAACTAATGAAAAACTGTTTTTT CASSTVTSTNEKLFF
- TRBJ1-1 few TRBV7-2 TGTGCCAGCAGCTCCCTCGGACATACTGAAGCTTTCTTT CASSSLGHTEAFF
TRBD2 TRBJ2-1 medium-sized TRBV5-4 TGTGCCAGCAGCCCGGGACTAGCAGATTCCTACAATGAGCAGTTCTTC CASSPGLADSYNEQFF
TRBD2 TRBJ2-7 medium-sized TRBV7-9 TGTGCCAGCAGCTCAATAGCGGGGGCCATCTACGAGCAGTACTTC CASSSIAGAIYEQYF
TRBD1 TRBJ1-2 medium-sized TRBV18 TGTGCCAGCTCACCCAGGGACAGGGGGAATGGCTACACCTTC CASSPRDRGNGYTF
- TRBJ1-2 many TRBV6-6 TGTGCCAGCGGAGTCGGCTACACCTTC CASGVGYTF
- TRBJ1-3 medium-sized TRBV30 TGTGCCTGGTGGCGGGGGGCTGGAAACACCATATATTTT CAWWRGAGNTIYF
- TRBJ1-2 medium-sized TRBV29-1 TGCAGCGTTGAAGACCTGAAGGGCTACACCTTC CSVEDLKGYTF
- TRBJ1-2 many TRBV11-2 TGTGCCAGCAGCTTAGGAGTGTGGGATGGCTACACCTTC CASSLGVWDGYTF
TRBD2 TRBJ2-3 few TRBV20-1 TGCAGTGCTCCCGGACTAGCGACAGATACGCAGTATTTT CSAPGLATDTQYF
- TRBJ2-7 many TRBV5-6 TGTGCCAGCAGCTTGATTGGCAGCTACGAGCAGTACTTC CASSLIGSYEQYF
- TRBJ1-6 medium-sized TRBV6-2/TRBV6-3 TGTGCCAGCAGTGCGACATTCGCCTACCGTTCACCCCTCCACTTT CASSATFAYRSPLHF
- TRBJ2-3 medium-sized TRBV18 TGTGCCAGCTCACCTCCCGGTGGAGATACGCAGTATTTT CASSPPGGDTQYF
TRBD1 TRBJ1-1 medium-sized TRBV19 TGTGCCAGTAGCCGACAGGGGAACACTGAAGCTTTCTTT CASSRQGNTEAFF
- TRBJ1-2 medium-sized TRBV18 TGTGCCAGCTCACCCGGCCCGGGGTATGGCTACACCTTC CASSPGPGYGYTF